This passage covers 26 T cell receptor beta chains from one sample sequenced in a study of shared clonotypes between healthy human individuals. Repertoires were generated with immunoSEQ multiplex PCR, while TCRdb's copy carries only in-frame clones and drops some. The sample has a few million clones; about 92% are singletons. Specimen: naive CD4+ T cells from PBMCs. Sample subset: CD45RA+ positively selected. These receptor sequences come from a man aged 18 to 29 in good health. Some clones in this sample may be carry-over from other donors' samples.

This chain links TRBV4-3 with TRBJ2-1; TRBD2 might be the D (5 bases). The CDR3 loop spans 14 amino acids. Germline V gene sequence: CDR1 LGHNA, CDR2 YSLEER. V shed 1 base and J shed 12 bases, with 16 bases lying between them. CDR3 nucleotide sequence: TGCGCCAGCAGCCAAGGTAACCTAGCATCCGGGCAGTTCTTC. It encodes CASSQGNLASGQFF.

The chain carries TRBV11-1 and TRBJ2-5, with TRBD2 identical over 7 bases. The CDR3 totals 16 residues. Looked up from germline, CDR1 is SGHAT and CDR2 is FQDESV (reference sequence). The J segment lost 4 bases and the V segment lost 1 base, leaving 9 bases of the junction unmatched. CDR3: CASSLVYVAGGETQYF. CDR3 coding DNA: TGTGCCAGCAGCTTAGTGTATGTAGCGGGTGGAGAGACCCAGTACTTC.

The chain carries TRBV6-1 and TRBJ1-2, with 8 bases lining up with TRBD1. Losses at the gene ends were 2 bases for V and 2 bases for J; bases not matched to a gene: 13. Germline CDR1 reads MNHNS; CDR2 reads SASEGT. The CDR3 spans 18 residues. CDR3 coding DNA: TGTGCCAGCAGTGAAACTGGCTGGTCGGGACAGGAAAACTATGGCTACACCTTC. Residues: CASSETGWSGQENYGYTF.

Concerning this clone: Other DNA sequences from this sample encode an identical CDR3 as well. The gene calls are TRBV14 and TRBJ1-3; no firm D call. Germline assignment: CDR1 SGHDN and CDR2 FVKESK. This CDR3 contains 15 residues. Trimming removed 1 base at V and 0 bases at J, with 7 bases between. The CDR3 DNA follows: TGTGCCAGCAGCCAAGTGACCGGCTCTGGAAACACCATATATTTT. It encodes CASSQVTGSGNTIYF.

This chain connects TRBV19 to TRBJ2-5; D is uncertain. The CDR3 length is 10 residues. Between the trimmed V and J ends, which lost 8 bases and 8 bases, there was a span of 9 bases. Germline CDR1 and CDR2: LNHDA and SQIVND (reference sequence). The CDR3 loop is CASGVGTQYF. CDR3 in DNA: TGTGCCAGTGGAGTGGGAACCCAGTACTTC.

The chain links TRBV28 to TRBJ1-4, with a possible D match to TRBD1 (5 bases). Trimming cost V 5 bases and J 3 bases, with 13 bases left between them. Per the germline V gene, CDR1 is MDHEN and CDR2 is SYDVKM. The CDR3 length is 15 residues. The CDR3 bases are TGTGCCAGCAGTGTGGGGGGTTCATCTAATGAAAAACTGTTTTTT. As protein: CASSVGGSSNEKLFF.

The CDR3 DNA reads TGTGCCAGCAGCCGATACAGGGACGGCGAGCAGTACTTC. Translating it yields CASSRYRDGEQYF. V and J are TRBV4-2 and TRBJ2-7, with D tentatively TRBD1 (6 bases). Germline loops: CDR1 LGHNA, CDR2 YNFKEQ. V was pared by 4 bases and J by 6 bases, with 13 bases between. The CDR3 consists of 13 residues.

This clone was picked up a small number of times. This chain joins TRBV28 and TRBJ1-5, with a tentative D call TRBD1 (5 bases). The ends were cut back, 7 bases at V and 2 bases at J, with 12 bases in the middle. The CDR3 consists of 14 residues. The germline V gene has CDR1 MDHEN and CDR2 SYDVKM. CDR3 protein: CASKGTDGNQPQHF. The CDR3 DNA reads TGTGCCAGCAAAGGGACGGACGGCAATCAGCCCCAGCATTTT.

CDR3 nucleotides: TGTGCCAGCAGCCACGGCCTGGGAGCTTTCTTT. Protein: CASSHGLGAFF. This chain joins TRBV14 and TRBJ1-1, with unresolved D. Trimming cost V 3 bases and J 10 bases, with 9 bases left between them. Germline-derived CDR1 and CDR2 are SGHDN and FVKESK. The CDR3 has 11 residues.

The CDR3 sequence is CASSVASGSTGELFF. The DNA of the CDR3 is TGTGCCAGCAGCGTGGCTAGCGGGAGCACCGGGGAGCTGTTTTTT. V is TRBV9 and J is TRBJ2-2; TRBD2 matches at 10 bases. The CDR3 has 15 residues. CDR1 is SGDLS, CDR2 YYNGEE, per germline. Losses at the gene ends were 2 bases for V and 4 bases for J; bases not matched to a gene: 2.

This rearrangement joins TRBV2 to TRBJ2-7; D not resolved. Trimming pared 1 base from V and 2 bases from J, leaving 12 bases between. The CDR3 has 15 amino acids. CDR1 is SNHLY and CDR2 is FYNNEI in the germline V gene. In nucleotides, the CDR3 is TGTGCCAGCAGTGAAGGGGTGATGAGGCCCTACGAGCAGTACTTC. Its translation: CASSEGVMRPYEQYF.

V usage is TRBV9 and J usage is TRBJ1-4, with 9 bases aligning to TRBD1. CDR1 is SGDLS and CDR2 is YYNGEE in the germline V gene. CDR3 size: 15 residues. Trimming cost V 4 bases and J 13 bases; bases outside gene matches: 14. In nucleotides, the CDR3 is TGTGCCAGCAGCCCTCGCCTACAGGGGGCGCAGGGACTGTTTTTT. Translating gives CASSPRLQGAQGLFF.

This sequence joins TRBV7-3 and TRBJ2-2; D uncertain. The CDR3 consists of 17 residues. V was pared by 1 base and J by 1 base, with 13 bases between. Germline assignment: CDR1 SGHTA and CDR2 FQGTGA. The CDR3 sequence: CASSLRPLGRNTGELFF. DNA of the CDR3: TGTGCCAGCAGCTTAAGGCCCTTGGGCAGGAACACCGGGGAGCTGTTTTTT.

This rearrangement joins TRBV19 to TRBJ2-1; D remains ambiguous. The CDR3 length is 13 residues. The V and J ends lost 5 bases and 2 bases respectively, with 7 bases between them. Germline loops: CDR1 LNHDA, CDR2 SQIVND (reference sequence). Here the CDR3 reads CASSPRPYNEQFF. For the CDR3, the DNA is TGTGCCAGTAGTCCCCGTCCCTACAATGAGCAGTTCTTC.

V is TRBV28 and J is TRBJ1-1, with TRBD1 matching 12 bases. There are 17 residues in the CDR3. The germline CDR1 and CDR2 sequences are MDHEN and SYDVKM. Losses at the gene ends were 6 bases for V and 3 bases for J; bases not matched to a gene: 11. The CDR3 protein is CASRQDGDRGLHTEAFF. DNA of the CDR3: TGTGCCAGCAGGCAGGACGGGGACAGGGGGCTTCACACTGAAGCTTTCTTT.

A remark on this clone: Within the sample, other DNA sequences also encode this same CDR3. This rearrangement joins TRBV10-3 to TRBJ2-3; D ambiguous. CDR1 and CDR2 (germline): ENHRY, SYGVKD. Trimming cost V 8 bases and J 6 bases, with 12 bases left between them. There are 12 residues in the CDR3. This chain's CDR3 is CAISGVSDTQYF. The CDR3 bases are TGTGCCATCTCGGGTGTTAGTGATACGCAGTATTTT.

V usage is TRBV7-7 and J usage is TRBJ2-2, with D possibly TRBD1 on 6 matching bases. The V gene's germline CDR1 is SSHAT and CDR2 FNYEAQ (reference sequence). Trimming left V 5 bases short and J 0 bases short, with 13 bases between. The CDR3 spans 16 residues. DNA for the CDR3: TGTGCCAGCAGCCTGATGGACAGCGCGAACACCGGGGAGCTGTTTTTT. Translation: CASSLMDSANTGELFF.

This chain links TRBV5-1 with TRBJ1-3, with TRBD1 identical over 9 bases. Germline V gene data show CDR1 as SGHRS and CDR2 as YFSETQ. The CDR3 sequence is 16 residues long. V lost 4 bases to trimming and J lost 0 bases; unmatched junction nucleotides: 5. The CDR3 DNA reads TGCGCCAGCAGCCGGGGACAGGGCTTCTCTGGAAACACCATATATTTT. Its protein product is CASSRGQGFSGNTIYF.

The chain uses TRBV21-1 and TRBJ2-1. TRBV21-1 is listed as a pseudogene. CDR3 size: 11 residues. DNA for the CDR3: TGTGCCAGCAGCACGAACAATGAGCAGTTCTTC. Its protein product is CASSTNNEQFF.

This chain joins TRBV5-1 and TRBJ2-1, with 9 bases lining up with TRBD2. The ends lost 0 bases at V and 4 bases at J; junction bases unmatched: 11. From germline, CDR1 is SGHRS and CDR2 YFSETQ. This CDR3 region has 18 residues. The CDR3 protein is CASSLAGLAGRLYNEQFF. CDR3 DNA sequence: TGCGCCAGCAGCTTGGCGGGACTAGCTGGGCGACTATACAATGAGCAGTTCTTC.

This chain joins TRBV29-1 and TRBJ2-5; a possible D gene is TRBD1 (6 bases). CDR1 and CDR2 (germline): SQVTM, ANQGSEA. V gave up 7 bases and J gave up 2 bases, with 11 bases separating them. The length of the CDR3 is 12 residues. In DNA, the CDR3 is TGCAGCGCCAGGGACACACAAGAGACCCAGTACTTC. It is translated as CSARDTQETQYF.

This chain connects TRBV19 to TRBJ1-4; no clear D gene. V shed 6 bases and J shed 6 bases, with 17 bases lying between them. CDR3 length equals 15 residues. The germline CDR1 and CDR2 sequences are LNHDA and SQIVND (reference sequence). CDR3 in DNA: TGTGCCAGTAGCTTTCAACAGCGCGGATATGAAAAACTGTTTTTT. It specifies CASSFQQRGYEKLFF.

The genes are TRBV6-6 and TRBJ1-1; 8 bases are a match to TRBD1. Losses at the gene ends were 2 bases for V and 1 base for J; bases not matched to a gene: 3. This CDR3 contains 15 residues. Germline V CDR1 and CDR2: MNHNY, SVGAGI (reference sequence). CDR3 loop: CASSYTGGGNTEAFF. In DNA form, the CDR3 reads TGTGCCAGCAGTTACACAGGGGGGGGGAACACTGAAGCTTTCTTT.

This sequence joins TRBV5-4 and TRBJ2-1; D not resolved. The germline CDR1 and CDR2 sequences are SGHNT and YYREEE (reference sequence). The V end was cut by 3 bases, the J end by 5 bases, with 9 bases between. This CDR3 contains 13 residues. The CDR3 nucleotides are TGTGCCAGCAGCTCCATTATCGACAATGAGCAGTTCTTC. Its protein is CASSSIIDNEQFF.

The rearrangement links TRBV9 to TRBJ1-3; no clear D gene. This CDR3 has 14 amino acids. Germline-derived CDR1 and CDR2 are SGDLS and YYNGEE. Trimming left V 2 bases short and J 4 bases short, with 10 bases between. The DNA for the CDR3 is TGTGCCAGCAGCGTCGAGCCAGTCGGAAACACCATATATTTT. Its translation: CASSVEPVGNTIYF.

This chain joins TRBV2 and TRBJ2-2; D gene uncertain. CDR1 SNHLY and CDR2 FYNNEI come from the germline V gene. This CDR3 contains 15 residues. Trimming pared 4 bases from V and 3 bases from J, leaving 12 bases between. Written as DNA, the CDR3 is TGTGCCAGCAGTGGTAGCTCGCCCTACACCGGGGAGCTGTTTTTT. This encodes CASSGSSPYTGELFF.